Given below is one T cell receptor beta chain in context. As yet, its antigen is unknown. The CDR3 is made up of 15 amino acids. Trimming removed 0 bases at V and 1 base at J, with 7 bases between. CDR1 and CDR2 from the germline V gene are MNHNS and SASEGT. This specimen comes from a study of siplizumab effects on memory and regulatory T cells. Whole-study results and caveats: The study did not confirm that proliferating Tregs from siplizumab cultures were suppressive. Alloreactive CD4+ clones that could be mapped were on average approximately 69% Treg-derived with siplizumab, against 25% to 30% in controls. Greater diversity than memory cells seemed evident in naive T cells, which also appeared to be major alloresponse contributors. A naive or memory phenotype could not be assigned to roughly 75-95% of the proliferating CD4+ or CD8+ clones.

This table comes from immunoSEQ multiplex PCR, and its TCRdb copy is limited to in-frame clones, with some not included. This sample carries 90,000 to 95,000 clones, 93% of them seen once, and the ten largest clones take around 6.5%. V gene TRBV6-1 combines with J gene TRBJ2-1; perhaps D is TRBD1 or TRBD2 (5 bases each). The TCR sequence derives from a human donor in good health. The specimen sequenced was CD8+ T cells sorted from blood. The CDR3 DNA reads TGTGCCAGCAGTGAAGCGGGGGAGTCCTACAATGAGCAGTTCTTC. Translated: CASSEAGESYNEQFF.